The rows below give T cell receptor beta chains drawn from one sample of a study of blood T cell repertoires in COVID-19. This table comes from immunoSEQ multiplex PCR, and its TCRdb copy is limited to in-frame clones, with some not included. Counted here are some 220,000 clones, around 80% occurring once; the ten biggest clones make up roughly 12%. Sequencing was carried out using peripheral blood. The receptors derive from a human donor in a cohort sampled during active COVID-19. Each CDR3 is given with its conserved first and last residue. Fields, in order: J gene, CDR3 length, D gene, V gene, clone size, CDR3 protein, CDR3 DNA. The D gene is left open where the match is weak. Clone size is given for some rows only: seen once, a few or many times, or a class if the clone is expanded.

>TRBJ1-3|17|TRBD1|TRBV6-2/TRBV6-3|-
CASSDMDRGKSGNTIYF
TGTGCCAGCAGCGACATGGACAGGGGGAAATCTGGAAACACCATATATTTT
>TRBJ1-4|12|-|TRBV6-6|-
CASSRTNEKLFF
TGTGCCAGCAGTCGGACAAATGAAAAACTGTTTTTT
>TRBJ1-5|15|TRBD1|TRBV28|-
CASSLAGTVNQPQHF
TGTGCCAGCAGTTTAGCCGGGACAGTTAATCAGCCCCAGCATTTT
>TRBJ1-2|15|-|TRBV23-1|-
CASSPGPGGGNGYTF
TGCGCCAGCAGTCCGGGACCGGGGGGGGGAAATGGCTACACCTTC
>TRBJ1-5|14|-|TRBV6-1|-
CASSEQGGNQPQHF
TGTGCCAGCAGTGAACAAGGGGGAAATCAGCCCCAGCATTTT
>TRBJ2-3|14|-|TRBV4-3|-
CASSQDTVADTQYF
TGCGCCAGCAGCCAAGATACTGTAGCTGATACGCAGTATTTT
>TRBJ2-7|13|-|TRBV28|-
CASIRGGFDEQYF
TGTGCCAGCATCCGGGGAGGTTTCGACGAGCAGTACTTC
>TRBJ2-7|12|-|TRBV9|-
CASSAPRGEQYF
TGTGCCAGCAGCGCCCCCCGGGGAGAGCAGTACTTC
>TRBJ1-2|11|-|TRBV19|-
CASSIFYGYTF
TGTGCCAGTAGTATCTTCTATGGCTACACCTTC
>TRBJ1-1|13|TRBD1|TRBV4-1|-
CASSRTGGTEAFF
TGCGCCAGCAGCCGCACAGGGGGCACTGAAGCTTTCTTT
>TRBJ1-2|14|-|TRBV6-1|few
CASSESGEGYGYTF
TGTGCCAGCAGTGAATCGGGGGAGGGATATGGCTACACCTTC
>TRBJ2-1|15|TRBD2|TRBV7-9|-
CASSPLAGEPNEQFF
TGTGCCAGCAGCCCACTAGCGGGGGAACCCAATGAGCAGTTCTTC
>TRBJ1-1|13|-|TRBV28|once
CASSPRGFYRGFF
TGTGCCAGCAGTCCAAGAGGCTTCTATAGGGGTTTCTTT
>TRBJ1-2|13|-|TRBV10-1|once
CASSGPGRYGYTF
TGCGCCAGCAGTGGTCCAGGTAGGTATGGCTACACCTTC
>TRBJ2-7|13|TRBD2|TRBV6-6|few
CASSVGDYYEQYF
TGTGCCAGCAGTGTGGGGGACTACTACGAGCAGTACTTC
>TRBJ1-5|15|-|TRBV9|-
CASSVGGDSNQPQHF
TGTGCCAGCAGCGTAGGGGGGGATAGCAATCAGCCCCAGCATTTT
>TRBJ2-2|14|TRBD1|TRBV7-9|-
CASRTGVGTGELFF
TGTGCCAGCAGGACAGGGGTTGGCACCGGGGAGCTGTTTTTT
>TRBJ2-1|16|TRBD2|TRBV14|-
CASSQNLGEGKNEQFF
TGTGCCAGCAGCCAGAATTTGGGGGAGGGAAAGAATGAGCAGTTCTTC
>TRBJ2-1|14|-|TRBV19|-
CASKVGDTYNEQFF
TGTGCCAGTAAAGTGGGAGACACCTACAATGAGCAGTTCTTC
>TRBJ1-5|15|TRBD1|TRBV19|-
CASSRGTAMDQPQHF
TGTGCCAGTAGTAGAGGGACAGCCATGGATCAGCCCCAGCATTTT
>TRBJ1-2|14|-|TRBV5-1|-
CASSLALAAYGYTF
TGCGCCAGCAGCTTGGCCTTGGCTGCCTATGGCTACACCTTC
>TRBJ1-1|13|-|TRBV12-3/TRBV12-4|-
CASSLTGRTEAFF
TGTGCCAGCAGTTTAACGGGTCGCACTGAAGCTTTCTTT
>TRBJ2-1|15|TRBD2|TRBV6-2/TRBV6-3|-
CASSQTDGGYNEQFF
TGTGCCAGCAGCCAGACCGACGGGGGGTACAATGAGCAGTTCTTC
>TRBJ2-3|15|TRBD2|TRBV11-1|-
CASSLVAGGSDTQYF
TGTGCCAGCAGCTTAGTAGCGGGAGGGTCTGATACGCAGTATTTT
>TRBJ1-2|13|-|TRBV12-3/TRBV12-4|-
CASSPTGYYGYTF
TGTGCCAGCAGCCCCACAGGGTACTATGGCTACACCTTC